The entry below describes one T cell receptor (beta chain). Its antigen is still unknown. Base quality data are lacking; no much larger clone is found one base away. At diagnosis, peripheral blood, uninvolved tumor-adjacent lung and tumor were collected and stored as a combination of fresh-frozen and FFPE material. For TCR repertoire profiling, the blood samples were analyzed as peripheral blood mononuclear cells. The data belong to a study of T cells in localized non-small cell lung cancer (TCRdb year 2020). Context from the whole study: T cell repertoires of approximately 250 early-stage NSCLC patients were analyzed, with tumors being compared against uninvolved tumor-adjacent lungs. The cohort was made up of 236 treatment-naive NSCLC patients whose localized lung tumors had been resected. NSCLC patients had a mean age of roughly 66 years, and around 140 were male and more than 90 female. Beyond this particular receptor, the publication reports: Multi-region tumor sequencing was not performed, so intratumor heterogeneity could not be excluded. Since the design was exploratory, TCR variables were selected using unadjusted p-values with no false-discovery rate correction. Longer overall survival was associated with higher T cell density in blood, whereas shorter survival was associated with higher clonality in adjacent lung. A median of around 60 of the top 100 tumor clones turned up in the paired uninvolved adjacent lung, and 25 to 30 of those clones also ranked among the top 100 of that same adjacent lung. Uninvolved tumor-adjacent lung showed the highest T cell clonality, higher than tumor, which suggests more focused antigenic responses in the adjacent lung.

According to the germline V gene, CDR1 reads SGHTA and CDR2 reads FQGTGA. V is reduced by 5 bases and J by 10 bases, leaving a spacing of 14 bases between them. From its cysteine to its phenylalanine, the CDR3 spans 13 amino acids. The retained sequence is limited to the CDR3, 39 bases, with the frame set at the first base. The immunoSEQ Assay was used to sequence TCR beta CDR3 regions from DNA. The study's own analysis went as follows. T cell density was computed as TCR beta template counts normalized to usable DNA estimated by amplifying housekeeping genes. Richness was estimated using the preseqR package, with extrapolation to 400,000 templates for PBMC samples and to 120,000 templates for tissue samples. Clonality was taken to be one minus Pielou's evenness. Tissue-enriched TCRs were identified by differential abundance testing using productive amino-acid clonotypes, minimum total count 5 and alpha 0.1. The Jaccard Index and the Morisita Overlap Index were used to quantify repertoire overlap between compartments. TCR beta CDR3s were clustered by GLIPH together with public tetramer-defined viral CDR3s, and at least three viral sequences plus V-gene enrichment were required for viral motifs. The clones in this table, taken by TCRdb from immuneACCESS, are in-frame only. Not every clone is retained; where verified, under half of the shortfall comes from an unresolved V gene, and the cause of the rest is unknown. V, J and clone size were drawn from that table, and D and trimming were deduced from the DNA. The sample contains roughly 32,000 clones, approximately 85% of them found a single time. 4.2% of the sample goes to the ten largest clones.

The receptor was derived from a woman aged 40 to 75 with stage III lung adenocarcinoma. The source was peripheral blood mononuclear cells, collected before any cancer treatment. Here the chain combines TRBV7-3 and TRBJ1-4; a tentative D match to TRBD1 spans 5 bases. The CDR3 in this case is CASSPRRGGKLFF. The sequenced DNA: TGTGCCAGCAGCCCCAGGAGGGGAGGAAAACTGTTTTTT.